A single sample gave rise to the 28 T cell receptor beta chains below, sequenced in a study of blood T cell repertoires in COVID-19. TCRdb keeps only in-frame clones here, not all; method: immunoSEQ multiplex PCR. The profile shows 200,000 to 300,000 clones, more than 70% of them singletons. Specimen: PBMCs or T cells enriched from blood (not recorded which). These receptors were obtained from a woman in her forties with acute COVID-19.

The chain is built from TRBV19 and TRBJ1-1, with D possibly matching TRBD1 (6 bases). CDR3 length equals 16 residues. V was cut by 5 bases and J by 0 bases, with 16 bases left in between. CDR1 is LNHDA and CDR2 is SQIVND in the germline V gene (reference sequence). The CDR3 loop reads CASSSRDNVMNTEAFF. The CDR3 nucleotides are TGTGCCAGTAGTTCTCGGGACAACGTCATGAACACTGAAGCTTTCTTT.

The CDR3 here is CASSPGLAGGLSLETQYF. DNA of the CDR3: TGTGCCAGCAGTCCCGGACTAGCGGGAGGGCTTTCGCTGGAGACCCAGTACTTC. J is TRBJ2-5 and V is TRBV6-2 or TRBV6-3; the match to TRBD2 covers 15 bases. The germline V gene has CDR1 MNHEY and CDR2 SVGEGT. The CDR3 contains 18 residues. V gave up 5 bases and J gave up 5 bases; unmatched junction bases: 12.

The rearrangement uses TRBV30 and TRBJ1-4, with D possibly TRBD1 on 5 matching bases. V shed 1 base and J shed 7 bases, with 10 bases lying between them. The CDR3 spans 13 residues. Germline V lookup: CDR1 GTSNPN, CDR2 SVGIG (reference sequence). The CDR3 nucleotides read TGTGCCTGGAGTGGACAGTTGAGTGAAAAACTGTTTTTT. This encodes CAWSGQLSEKLFF.

The chain has TRBV4-1 and TRBJ1-6, with a tentative D call TRBD1 (5 bases). V was trimmed by 4 bases and J by 8 bases, leaving 18 bases between them. From germline, CDR1 is MGHRA and CDR2 YSYEKL. The CDR3 runs 16 residues. The CDR3 region is CASSPVMGLGDSPLHF. CDR3 bases: TGCGCCAGCAGCCCAGTTATGGGACTGGGTGATTCACCCCTCCACTTT.

This chain connects TRBV18 to TRBJ1-5; D gene unclear. The CDR3 is 16 amino acids. CDR1 and CDR2 from the germline V gene are KGHSH and LQKENI. The ends were cut back, 1 base at V and 2 bases at J, with 12 bases in the middle. CDR3 nucleotide sequence: TGTGCCAGCTCACCACTTTCACTCGGGGGCAATCAGCCCCAGCATTTT. Translated, it gives CASSPLSLGGNQPQHF.

The chain has TRBV21-1 and TRBJ2-7; whether TRBD2, the table's D call, matches the DNA was not checked. TRBV21-1 is termed a pseudogene. The CDR3 is made up of 15 amino acids. The CDR3 protein is CASSNFGLAVYEQYV. The CDR3 DNA is TGTGCCAGCAGCAATTTCGGGCTAGCGGTATACGAGCAGTACGTC.

The J gene is TRBJ2-3, the V gene TRBV19, with D perhaps matching TRBD2 (5 bases). Per the germline V gene, CDR1 is LNHDA and CDR2 is SQIVND (reference sequence). This CDR3 has 13 amino acids. Trimming took off 2 bases at V and 6 bases at J, with 9 bases between the two ends. This CDR3 reads CASSIRRTDTQYF. The CDR3 DNA is TGTGCCAGTAGTATAAGGAGGACGGATACGCAGTATTTT.

V usage is TRBV4-1 and J usage is TRBJ1-5; TRBD1 might be the D (6 bases). CDR1 and CDR2 from the germline V gene are MGHRA and YSYEKL. The CDR3 has 17 residues. Trimming shortened V by 3 bases and J by 3 bases, and 18 bases separated the two germline ends. CDR3 in amino acids: CASSQDPSRGPNQPQHF. In DNA form, the CDR3 reads TGCGCCAGCAGCCAGGACCCCTCGCGGGGGCCCAATCAGCCCCAGCATTTT.

V is TRBV18 and J is TRBJ2-6; perhaps TRBD1 as D (5 bases). This CDR3 spans 16 amino acids. Germline lookup yields CDR1 KGHSH and CDR2 LQKENI. V dropped 0 bases and J dropped 2 bases, with 8 bases sitting between them. The CDR3 reads CASSPPGHAGANVLTF. CDR3 in DNA: TGTGCCAGCTCACCACCGGGGCACGCTGGGGCCAACGTCCTGACTTTC.

The rearrangement uses TRBV3-1 (or the pseudogene TRBV3-2) and TRBJ2-1; the D gene is possibly TRBD1 (5 bases). In germline, CDR1 is LGHDT, CDR2 YNNKEL (reference sequence). CDR3 size: 14 residues. V lost 5 bases and J 6 bases, leaving 14 bases between the germline ends. DNA of the CDR3: TGTGCCAGCAGCACTACGCCTCAGGGCAATGAGCAGTTCTTC. Protein product: CASSTTPQGNEQFF.

This chain links TRBV7-9 with TRBJ2-2, with 10 bases identical to TRBD2. Trimming cost V 0 bases and J 7 bases; bases outside gene matches: 5. The germline V gene encodes CDR1 SEHNR and CDR2 FQNEAQ (reference sequence). This CDR3 region has 16 residues. CDR3 DNA: TGTGCCAGCAGCTTAGCGGCTAGCGGGAGTGGCGGGGAGCTGTTTTTT. Protein sequence: CASSLAASGSGGELFF.

The rearrangement links TRBV18 to TRBJ1-3, with D maybe TRBD1 (5 bases). Trimming stripped 3 bases from V and 4 bases from J, with 10 bases between. The CDR3 is 14 residues long. Germline V CDR1 and CDR2: KGHSH, LQKENI. CDR3 sequence (DNA): TGTGCCAGCTCACCCCGGGGGAAGGGAAACACCATATATTTT. This translates into CASSPRGKGNTIYF.

The CDR3: CASSPQGAWNSPLHF. In DNA, the CDR3 is TGTGCCAGTAGTCCTCAGGGGGCCTGGAATTCACCCCTCCACTTT. The chain uses TRBV19 and TRBJ1-6; 8 bases fit TRBD1. CDR3 length: 15 amino acids. The junction had 7 bases not matched to a gene; V was cut back by 5 bases and J by 7 bases. Germline V gives CDR1 LNHDA, CDR2 SQIVND (reference sequence).

The rearrangement uses TRBV7-8 and TRBJ1-1; D might be TRBD1 (6 bases). The CDR3 is made up of 15 amino acids. Trimming stripped 2 bases from V and 5 bases from J, with 15 bases between. The germline V gene has CDR1 SGHVS and CDR2 FQNEAQ. CDR3 coding DNA: TGTGCCAGCAGCTTATTTTCTAGGGGGGGGACTGAAGCTTTCTTT. It translates to CASSLFSRGGTEAFF.

The chain recombines TRBV10-2 with TRBJ2-7, with 12 bases that match TRBD2. Germline lookup yields CDR1 WSHSY and CDR2 SAAADI. The V gene end was trimmed by 8 bases and the J gene end by 6 bases; junction bases not matched to a gene: 8. The CDR3 extends over 14 amino acids. The CDR3 DNA follows: TGCGCCAGCGGGCAACTAGCGGGGGGCCGCGAGCAGTACTTC. Translation gives CASGQLAGGREQYF.

J is TRBJ2-5 and V is TRBV9; D gene unclear. Trimming left V 7 bases short and J 4 bases short, with 5 bases between. CDR3 length equals 10 residues. The germline CDR1 and CDR2 sequences are SGDLS and YYNGEE. This CDR3 reads CASAGETQYF. CDR3 bases: TGTGCCAGCGCCGGAGAGACCCAGTACTTC. The variable domain in full, completed from reference TRBV9 and TRBJ2-5, reads DSGVTQTPKHLITATGQRVTLRCSPRSGDLSVYWYQQSLDQGLQFLIQYYNGEERAKGNILERFSAQQFPDLHSELNLSSLELGDSALYFCASAGETQYFGPGTRLLVL.

This clone has a single count. The CDR3 spells CASSHYGLAGGQETQYF. In nucleotides, the CDR3 is TGTGCCAGCAGCCATTATGGACTAGCGGGGGGGCAAGAGACCCAGTACTTC. The chain is built from TRBV3-1 (or the pseudogene TRBV3-2) and TRBJ2-5; 15 positions agree with TRBD2. V shed 3 bases, J shed 2 bases, and the junction held 4 bases outside the gene matches. Germline lookup yields CDR1 LGHDT and CDR2 YNNKEL (reference sequence). The CDR3 has 17 residues.

The chain couples TRBV7-6 to TRBJ2-1; TRBD1 aligns across 8 bases. The V gene end was trimmed by 5 bases and the J gene end by 4 bases; junction bases not matched to a gene: 4. The germline V gene encodes CDR1 SGHVS and CDR2 FNYEAQ. This CDR3 comprises 14 residues. The CDR3 loop is CASSPRDRYNEQFF. The CDR3 DNA sequence: TGTGCCAGCAGCCCGCGGGACAGGTACAATGAGCAGTTCTTC.

This clone was counted once. J is TRBJ1-3 and V is TRBV5-1; TRBD1 aligns across 7 bases. V dropped 0 bases and J dropped 0; count of bases not matched to a gene: 9. CDR3 length equals 18 residues. The V gene's germline CDR1 is SGHRS and CDR2 YFSETQ. The CDR3 region is CASSLGGTGAASGNTIYF. CDR3 in DNA: TGCGCCAGCAGCTTGGGGGGAACAGGGGCTGCCTCTGGAAACACCATATATTTT.

The rearrangement joins TRBV3-1 (or the pseudogene TRBV3-2) to TRBJ2-7; 9 bases are shared with TRBD1. The V and J ends lost 4 bases and 5 bases, in that order; junction bases with no gene match: 12. CDR1 and CDR2 from the germline V gene are LGHDT and YNNKEL (reference sequence). There are 16 residues in the CDR3. The CDR3 loop reads CASSPLTGGKKHEQYV. CDR3 sequence (DNA): TGTGCCAGCAGCCCGTTGACAGGGGGGAAAAAACACGAGCAGTACGTC.

V usage is TRBV9 and J usage is TRBJ2-1, with TRBD2 identical over 8 bases. CDR3 size: 15 residues. V was pared by 1 base and J by 6 bases, with 6 bases of the junction left unmatched. The germline V gene has CDR1 SGDLS and CDR2 YYNGEE. The CDR3 is CASSVNGRAINEQFF. CDR3 in DNA: TGTGCCAGCAGCGTAAACGGGAGGGCCATCAATGAGCAGTTCTTC.

The V and J genes are TRBV21-1 and TRBJ1-5. TRBV21-1 is a documented pseudogene. The CDR3 loop spans 16 amino acids. The CDR3 reads CASSTPGTQGNQPQHF. DNA for the CDR3: TGTGCCAGCAGCACTCCCGGGACTCAAGGCAATCAGCCCCAGCATTTT.

The rearrangement joins TRBV18 to TRBJ2-1; D is undetermined. CDR1 and CDR2 from the germline V gene are KGHSH and LQKENI. CDR3 length: 12 residues. Deletions cut 2 bases from V and 8 bases from J, with 7 bases between. As DNA, the CDR3 is TGTGCCAGCTCACCATTGTCCTATGAGCAGTTCTTC. Its protein is CASSPLSYEQFF.

Only one count was recorded for this clone. This chain uses TRBV11-2 with TRBJ2-7; 7 positions match TRBD2. Trimming at V came to 5 bases and at J to 0 bases, leaving 4 bases not matched to a gene. There are 14 residues in the CDR3. Per the germline V gene, CDR1 is SGHAT and CDR2 is FQNNGV. CDR3 loop: CASSRGEGSYEQYV. The CDR3 coding sequence is TGTGCCAGCAGCCGGGGGGAGGGCTCCTACGAGCAGTACGTC.

This clone was observed a few times. Germline and junction disagree at one end, which may indicate a read error. The rearrangement links TRBV11-2 to TRBJ2-5, with a possible D match to TRBD2 (6 bases). This CDR3 comprises 14 residues. Looked up from germline, CDR1 is SGHAT and CDR2 is FQNNGV. CDR3 protein: CASVSGGFQGTQYF. CDR3 nucleotides: TGTGCCAGCGTTAGCGGTGGGTTTCAAGGGACCCAGTACTTC.

This clone has a handful of counts. This sequence joins TRBV14 and TRBJ1-1; possible D gene TRBD1, 6 bases. CDR3 length: 12 residues. The V end lost 8 bases, the J end lost 0 bases, and 7 bases lay between the germline ends. Germline V CDR1 and CDR2: SGHDN, FVKESK. DNA for the CDR3: TGTGCCAGCGGACAGATGAACACTGAAGCTTTCTTT. Amino acids: CASGQMNTEAFF.

The chain has TRBV30 and TRBJ1-1; the D gene is possibly TRBD1 (6 bases). Per germline, CDR1 GTSNPN and CDR2 SVGIG (reference sequence). CDR3 length: 11 residues. Deletions cut 4 bases from V and 5 bases from J, with 8 bases between. Here the CDR3 reads CAWTQGTEAFF. The DNA for the CDR3 is TGTGCCTGGACCCAGGGGACTGAAGCTTTCTTT.

This clone was picked up one time. The V call is TRBV27, the J call TRBJ1-5, with D perhaps matching TRBD1 (6 bases). Trimming took off 6 bases at V and 1 base at J, with 10 bases between the two ends. Germline V gene sequence: CDR1 MNHEY, CDR2 SMNVEV (reference sequence). This CDR3 has 14 residues. The CDR3, as DNA: TGTGCCAGCAGACAGGGTGACAGCAATCAGCCCCAGCATTTT. Translation: CASRQGDSNQPQHF.